Detailed here is one T cell receptor beta chain. The antigen is not known. At one end the junction does not follow the germline gene, possibly because of a read error. Germline CDR1 reads SEHNR; CDR2 reads FQNEAQ (reference sequence). This CDR3 comprises 12 residues. The data belong to a study of cytomegalovirus exposure and HLA in healthy donors. Use of 60 Vbeta and 13 Jbeta primers characterized the PCR. The protocol was immunoSEQ multiplex PCR, while the TCRdb copy is restricted to in-frame clones and leaves out a portion. Here the sample spans some 150,000 clones, 70% to 80% being singletons. General study points: CMV serostatus alone was available as immune exposure information. In vitro work confirmed that a few CMV-associated chains recognize CMV antigens. Likely technical artifact: a cluster of highly shared sequence variants.

When sampled, the donors appeared nominally healthy, though they likely had unrecorded immune exposures. The rearrangement links TRBV7-9 to TRBJ2-5; D is uncertain. The sequenced sample was PBMCs. This receptor was obtained from a man between 45 and 60 years old in good health and CMV-seropositive. This CDR3 is CSSSLDKSRQYF. The CDR3 DNA is TGTTCCAGCAGCTTAGATAAGTCGCGTCAGTACTTC.